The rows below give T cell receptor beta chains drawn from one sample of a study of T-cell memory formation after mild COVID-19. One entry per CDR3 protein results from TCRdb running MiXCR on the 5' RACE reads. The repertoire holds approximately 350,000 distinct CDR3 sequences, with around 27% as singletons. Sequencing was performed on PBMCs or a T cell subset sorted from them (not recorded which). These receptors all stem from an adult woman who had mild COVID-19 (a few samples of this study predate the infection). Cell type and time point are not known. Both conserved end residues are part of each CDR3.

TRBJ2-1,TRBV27,CASRGQFRTYNEQFF
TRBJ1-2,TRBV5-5,CASSLGQGGMDGYTF
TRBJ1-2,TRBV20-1,CSARVTTNYGYTF
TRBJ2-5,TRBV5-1,CASSLSGLAVQETQYF
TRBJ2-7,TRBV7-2,CASSLDGLAGPSYEQYF
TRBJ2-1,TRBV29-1,CSDNLNEQFF
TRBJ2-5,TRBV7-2,CASSETGTSPETQYF
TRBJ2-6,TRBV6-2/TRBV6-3,CASSPGTGISGANVLTF
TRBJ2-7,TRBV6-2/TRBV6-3,CASSSPGPGQYF
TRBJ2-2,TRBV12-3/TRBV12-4,CASTRSGGADTGELFF
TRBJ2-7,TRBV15,CATSRAGYEQYF
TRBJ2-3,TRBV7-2,CASSLTGTRTDTQYF
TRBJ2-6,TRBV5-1,CASSSLTVSGANVLTF
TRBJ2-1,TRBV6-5,CASTGGYGYNEQFF
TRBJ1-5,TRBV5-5,CASSLEGAPRQPQHF
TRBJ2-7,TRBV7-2,CASSQSSQPREQYF
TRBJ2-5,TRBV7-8,CASSWAGALQETQYF
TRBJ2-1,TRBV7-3,CASSPGTSGMGEQFF
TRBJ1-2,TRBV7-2,CASSPTFGSWGGLF
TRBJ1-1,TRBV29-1,CSVVRSSEAFF
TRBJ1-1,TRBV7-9,CASSSAGTVNTEAFF
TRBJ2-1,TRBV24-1,CATSGHQGSSYNEQFF
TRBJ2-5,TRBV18,CASSPPTGYQETQYF
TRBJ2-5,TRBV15,CATSLHRTGGGLGETQYF
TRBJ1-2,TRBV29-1,CSVGTGNYGYTF
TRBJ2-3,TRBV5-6,CASSFGPVPTDTQYF
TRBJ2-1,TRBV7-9,CASSLEGLGYNEQFF
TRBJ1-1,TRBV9,CASSVGGDLEAFF
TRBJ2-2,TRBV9,CASSFPRGEANTGELFF
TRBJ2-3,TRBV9,CASSVEVGGTSRDTQYF
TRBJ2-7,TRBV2,CASTGPGLAGYKEQYF
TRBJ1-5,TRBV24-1,CATSVTSHGTGFNQPQHF
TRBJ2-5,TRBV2,CASSGGETQYF
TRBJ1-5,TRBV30,CAWSSAPSTGILYWDQPQHF
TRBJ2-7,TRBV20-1,CSASLTSGGNSYEQYF
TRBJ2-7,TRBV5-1,CASSGGRTGTDEQYF
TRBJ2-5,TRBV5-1,CASSFTGLGQETQYF
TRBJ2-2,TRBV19,CASTPGGGRGTGELFF
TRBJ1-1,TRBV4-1,CASTTTTGRNTEAFF
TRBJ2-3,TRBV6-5,CASSYWRGGTDTQYF
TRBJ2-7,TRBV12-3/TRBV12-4,CASSYRDYEQYF
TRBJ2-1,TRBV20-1,CSAPRQALSYNEQFF
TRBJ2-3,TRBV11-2,CASSTRGGTDTQYF
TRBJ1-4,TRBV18,CASSPGREELFF
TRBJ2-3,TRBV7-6,CASSLPDDSTDTQYF
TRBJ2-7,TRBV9,CASNSGQGSYEQYF
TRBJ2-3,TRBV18,CASSPLSGTSTDTQYF
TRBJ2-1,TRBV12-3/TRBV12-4,CASSFWEGLGNEQFF
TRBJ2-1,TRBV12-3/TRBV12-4,CASTLRANPPGEQFF
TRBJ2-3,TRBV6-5,CASSNLQGADTQYF
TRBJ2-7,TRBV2,CASSTTRDRTYEQYF
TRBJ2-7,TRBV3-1,CASSPPLSYEQYF
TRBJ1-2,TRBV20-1,CSARDRPGQGGYGYTF
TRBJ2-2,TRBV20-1,CSAQQGRSTGELFF
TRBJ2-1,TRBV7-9,CASSSDRNEQFF
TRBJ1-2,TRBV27,CASRSGQGLGYTF
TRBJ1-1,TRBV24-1,CATSDFRGTEAFF
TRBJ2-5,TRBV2,CASSAGDGTQYF
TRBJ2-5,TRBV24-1,CATSVGKHVLETQYF